This T cell receptor beta chain stems from a study of cytomegalovirus exposure and HLA in healthy donors. Study outcomes and limitations: Most subjects' HLA-A and HLA-B alleles were reportedly predicted from TCR beta sequences. TCR beta V segments were, for the most part, productive about 87% or about 30% of the time in an earlier analysis.

Amplification used 60 Vbeta primers and 13 Jbeta primers. Libraries were prepared by immunoSEQ multiplex PCR; TCRdb keeps only in-frame clonotypes and omits some of them. This table holds 100,000 to 150,000 clones, 80% to 90% found once. With respect to this clone: Antigen unknown.

The CDR3 sequence is 16 residues long. V dropped 2 bases and J dropped 2; count of bases not matched to a gene: 5. CDR1 MNHNS and CDR2 SASEGT come from the germline V gene. This chain links TRBV6-1 with TRBJ2-5; 10 bases match TRBD2. The source material was PBMCs. The receptor was isolated from a woman in her late teens or twenties in good health and CMV-seropositive. CDR3 DNA: TGTGCCAGCAGTGAAATGAGCGGGGGGGCACAAGAGACCCAGTACTTC. It encodes CASSEMSGGAQETQYF.